Described below is a single T cell receptor (beta chain) sequence and its context. Germline V gene sequence: CDR1 KGHSH, CDR2 LQKENI. CDR3 length: 16 residues. V was shortened by 4 bases and J by 3 bases, with 13 bases between the two germline ends. The method was immunoSEQ multiplex PCR; TCRdb's version includes in-frame clones alone and lacks a portion of them. The sample yields some 60,000 clones, 77% seen once. The data are from a study of pediatric ulcerative colitis. The J gene is TRBJ1-6, the V gene TRBV18; D is unclear. Sequenced: blood. The receptor comes from a boy aged 5-17 years with moderate ulcerative colitis. The CDR3 region has the DNA TGTGCCAGCTCACATGACCCAGGTCGCTATAATTCACCCCTCCACTTT. Amino acid sequence: CASSHDPGRYNSPLHF.